This T cell receptor beta chain was sequenced during a study of cytomegalovirus exposure and HLA in healthy donors. PCR was performed using 60 Vbeta and 13 Jbeta primers. Sequenced by immunoSEQ multiplex PCR; TCRdb stores in-frame clones only, minus some. The data contain 120,000 to 150,000 clones, 73% of them seen just once; the ten biggest clones take up about an eighth. Study-level points and caveats: Later work found that TCR association rates differed between HLA loci; DRB1 had the most and HLA-C the fewest. Common viral pathogens (according to a later analysis) appeared linked to several of the most significant clusters.

Germline loops: CDR1 SGHNT, CDR2 YYREEE (reference sequence). The length of the CDR3 is 13 residues. Trimming stripped 0 bases from V and 2 bases from J, with 5 bases between. For this clone: Its antigen is unknown.

This clonotype was obtained from a human donor in good health. Input material: PBMCs. The V gene is TRBV5-4, the J gene TRBJ1-1, with no clear D. The CDR3 is CASSLGTNTEAFF. CDR3 bases: TGTGCCAGCAGCTTGGGCACAAACACTGAAGCTTTCTTT.